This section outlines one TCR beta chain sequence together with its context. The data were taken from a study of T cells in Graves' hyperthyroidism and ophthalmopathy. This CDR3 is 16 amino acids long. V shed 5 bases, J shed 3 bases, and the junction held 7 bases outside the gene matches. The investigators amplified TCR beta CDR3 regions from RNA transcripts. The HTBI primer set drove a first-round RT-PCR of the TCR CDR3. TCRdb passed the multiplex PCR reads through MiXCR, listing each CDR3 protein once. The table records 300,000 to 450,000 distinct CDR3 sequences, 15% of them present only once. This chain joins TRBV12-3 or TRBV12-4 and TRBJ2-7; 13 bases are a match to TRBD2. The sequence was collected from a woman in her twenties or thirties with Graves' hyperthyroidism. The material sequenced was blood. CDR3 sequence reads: CASSLGLAGDYYEQYF. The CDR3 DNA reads TGTGCCAGCAGTCTTGGACTAGCGGGAGATTACTACGAGCAGTACTTC.